Following are 21 T cell receptor beta chains from one sample sequenced in a study of breast tumors, draining lymph nodes, adjacent tissues. TCRdb reanalysed the multiplex PCR reads using MiXCR and keeps one entry per CDR3 protein. The table has fewer than 25,000 distinct CDR3 sequences, approximately 61% seen once. Sequencing input: tumor-adjacent breast tissue. The receptor set was obtained from a female donor with breast cancer. Some clones in this sample may be carry-over from other donors' samples.

V usage is TRBV19 and J usage is TRBJ2-1; 16 bases are shared with TRBD2. The CDR3 runs 17 residues. Germline V CDR1 and CDR2: LNHDA, SQIVND (reference sequence). With 5 bases clipped from V and 6 bases from J, the junction kept 7 bases outside the gene matches. CDR3 amino acids: CASSPGLAGGPGNEQFF. The CDR3 nucleotides read TGTGCCAGTAGTCCGGGACTAGCGGGAGGGCCCGGCAATGAGCAGTTCTTC.

The chain couples TRBV12-3 or TRBV12-4 to TRBJ2-2; tentatively, D is TRBD2 (5 bases). The CDR3 spans 15 residues. Trimming removed 4 bases at V and 5 bases at J, with 14 bases between. CDR3 residues: CASSWPPWETGELFF. The CDR3 bases are TGTGCCAGCAGTTGGCCTCCCTGGGAGACCGGGGAGCTGTTTTTT.

This clonotype was observed at least ten times. A much larger clone sits a single nucleotide away, making a read error possible. This chain uses TRBV7-9 with TRBJ2-5, with 7 positions matching TRBD2. CDR3 size: 15 residues. Germline V gives CDR1 SEHNR, CDR2 FQNEAQ (reference sequence). CDR3 bases: TGTGCCAGCAGCTCCGGCTGGGGGGTGCGGGAGACCCAGCACTTC. The encoded protein is CASSSGWGVRETQHF.

This clonotype has only a few counts. For the CDR3, the DNA is TGTGCCAGCAGCCCCTGGGCCGGGGAGCTGTTTTTT. Translating gives CASSPWAGELFF. The chain couples TRBV7-8 to TRBJ2-2, with unresolved D. The CDR3 is 12 amino acids. The germline CDR1 and CDR2 sequences are SGHVS and FQNEAQ. V gave up 5 bases and J gave up 6 bases, with 7 bases separating them. The whole variable domain, remainder taken from reference TRBV7-8 and TRBJ2-2, is GAGVSQSPRYKVAKRGQDVALRCDPISGHVSLFWYQQALGQGPEFLTYFQNEAQLDKSGLPSDRFFAERPEGSVSTLKIQRTQQEDSAVYLCASSPWAGELFFGEGSRLTVL.

The J gene is TRBJ1-2, the V gene TRBV5-5, with 12 positions matching TRBD1. Trimming removed 0 bases from V and 7 bases from J; junction bases left unmatched: 10. CDR3 size: 17 residues. Germline CDR1 reads SGHKS; CDR2 reads YYEKEE (reference sequence). The CDR3 DNA sequence: TGTGCCAGCAGCTTGGAATTTTTGGGACAGGGGGCGCGTGGCTACACCTTC. This sequence encodes CASSLEFLGQGARGYTF. Together with reference TRBV5-5 and TRBJ1-2, the CDR3 gives the full variable domain: DAGVTQSPTHLIKTRGQQVTLRCSPISGHKSVSWYQQVLGQGPQFIFQYYEKEERGRGNFPDRFSARQFPNYSSELNVNALLLGDSALYLCASSLEFLGQGARGYTFGSGTRLTVV.

As for this clonotype: An end of the junction differs from the germline gene, which may be a read error. The genes are TRBV7-7 and TRBJ2-5; D remains unclear. The CDR3 covers 13 residues. Germline CDR1 is SSHAT and CDR2 is FNYEAQ (reference sequence). CDR3 sequence (DNA): TGTGCTAGCAGCTTAGCACACCAAGAGACCCAGTACTTC. Protein: CASSLAHQETQYF.

This clonotype was seen at least ten times. The rearrangement uses TRBV5-1 and TRBJ2-5; 8 positions match TRBD1. CDR3 size: 13 residues. CDR1 and CDR2 from the germline V gene are SGHRS and YFSETQ. V lost 4 bases and J lost 5; bases outside the gene matches: 4. The CDR3 loop reads CASSPRQGETQYF. The CDR3 region has the DNA TGCGCCAGCAGCCCGCGACAGGGGGAGACCCAGTACTTC.

The chain recombines TRBV9 with TRBJ1-2, with no clear D. The germline V gene has CDR1 SGDLS and CDR2 YYNGEE. V was pared by 4 bases and J by 5 bases, with 9 bases between. The CDR3 is 12 residues long. CDR3 bases: TGTGCCAGCAGCCTGGACCCATATGGCTACACCTTC. Translating gives CASSLDPYGYTF.

J is TRBJ2-1 and V is TRBV9, with 10 bases lining up with TRBD1. The V gene's germline CDR1 is SGDLS and CDR2 YYNGEE. The J segment lost 5 bases and the V segment lost 6 bases, leaving 11 bases of the junction unmatched. This CDR3 is 16 amino acids long. For the CDR3, the DNA is TGTGCCAGCAACATTGCCGGGACAGGGGTCCACAATGAGCAGTTCTTC. Translation gives CASNIAGTGVHNEQFF.

The genes are TRBV13 and TRBJ2-7; D not resolved. Germline-derived CDR1 and CDR2 are PRHDT and FYEKMQ (reference sequence). The CDR3 contains 15 residues. V was shortened by 6 bases and J by 2 bases, with 17 bases between the two germline ends. CDR3 DNA: TGTGCCAGCAGTTTGCCAAGCGCGGATACCTACGAGCAGTACTTC. Protein: CASSLPSADTYEQYF.

This clonotype was counted at least ten times. The chain's CDR3 is CASSPSRTSGNYEQYF. CDR3 bases: TGTGCCAGCAGCCCGAGCCGGACTAGCGGGAACTACGAGCAGTACTTC. The V gene is TRBV28, the J gene TRBJ2-7; 12 positions agree with TRBD2. V dropped 6 bases and J dropped 3; count of bases not matched to a gene: 9. The CDR3 has 16 residues. Germline V gene sequence: CDR1 MDHEN, CDR2 SYDVKM.

This chain links TRBV7-9 with TRBJ2-1, with 12 bases identical to TRBD2. This CDR3 spans 16 amino acids. Germline V gives CDR1 SEHNR, CDR2 FQNEAQ (reference sequence). V shed 4 bases, J shed 5 bases, and the junction held 6 bases outside the gene matches. The CDR3 loop reads CASSWTLAGGDNEQFF. The CDR3 DNA sequence: TGTGCCAGCAGCTGGACACTAGCGGGAGGTGACAATGAGCAGTTCTTC.

The V call is TRBV29-1, the J call TRBJ2-1, with 9 bases identical to TRBD2. The CDR3 has 14 amino acids. CDR1 is SQVTM and CDR2 is ANQGSEA in the germline V gene. With 3 bases clipped from V and 4 bases from J, the junction kept 4 bases outside the gene matches. The CDR3: CSVDGLAGYNEQFF. CDR3 in DNA: TGCAGCGTTGACGGCCTAGCGGGGTACAATGAGCAGTTCTTC.

This clonotype has at least ten counts. The gene calls are TRBV18 and TRBJ2-6, with a weak D call TRBD1 (6 bases). Per the germline V gene, CDR1 is KGHSH and CDR2 is LQKENI. Between the trimmed V and J ends, which lost 3 bases and 2 bases, there was a span of 17 bases. This CDR3 comprises 18 residues. The CDR3: CASSPYLTGRTGANVLTF. In DNA, the CDR3 is TGTGCCAGCTCACCTTATTTAACAGGGAGAACTGGGGCCAACGTCCTGACTTTC. The full variable domain, its missing parts supplied by reference TRBV18 and TRBJ2-6, is NAGVMQNPRHLVRRRGQEARLRCSPMKGHSHVYWYRQLPEEGLKFMVYLQKENIIDESGMPKERFSAEFPKEGPSILRIQQVVRGDSAAYFCASSPYLTGRTGANVLTFGAGSRLTVL.

The chain is built from TRBV20-1 and TRBJ2-2; TRBD2 aligns across 10 bases. This CDR3 spans 19 amino acids. The J segment lost 1 base and the V segment lost 1 base, leaving 12 bases of the junction unmatched. Germline lookup yields CDR1 DFQATT and CDR2 SNEGSKA (reference sequence). In nucleotides, the CDR3 is TGCAGTGCTAGAGTTGGTACCCTAGCGGGGGCTTTGAACACCGGGGAGCTGTTTTTT. Translation gives CSARVGTLAGALNTGELFF.

This clonotype was observed a single time. The chain links TRBV24-1 to TRBJ2-7; D unclear. The CDR3 is 12 amino acids. Germline V gives CDR1 KGHDR, CDR2 SFDVKD. The V gene lost 9 bases and the J gene lost 7 bases, with 15 bases spanning the gap. The chain's CDR3 is CATPLPFREQYF. The CDR3 region has the DNA TGTGCCACCCCTCTCCCTTTTCGGGAGCAGTACTTC.

V gene TRBV3-1 combines with J gene TRBJ2-3; 13 positions match TRBD2. V trimming: 1 base; J trimming: 3 bases; junction bases outside the gene matches: 4. This CDR3 is built from 17 residues. Per germline, CDR1 LGHDT and CDR2 YNNKEL (reference sequence). The CDR3 sequence is CASSQGLAGGTTDTQYF. The CDR3, as DNA: TGTGCCAGCAGCCAAGGACTAGCGGGGGGTACAACAGATACGCAGTATTTT.

This clonotype occurred many times. This could be a read error, since a much larger clone is one nucleotide away. The gene calls are TRBV20-1 and TRBJ2-7; 7 nucleotides line up with TRBD2. This CDR3 has 14 amino acids. Germline CDR1 is DFQATT and CDR2 is SNEGSKA (reference sequence). This CDR3 is CSVTGRDLSSEQYF. The CDR3 coding sequence is TGCAGTGTCACGGGGAGGGACCTTTCCTCCGAGCAGTACTTC.

This chain links TRBV2 with TRBJ1-4; D is perhaps TRBD1 (5 bases). Germline V gives CDR1 SNHLY, CDR2 FYNNEI. This CDR3 spans 13 amino acids. The V and J ends lost 9 bases and 2 bases respectively, with 10 bases between them. CDR3: CASQGSTNEKLFF. CDR3 DNA: TGTGCCAGTCAGGGCTCGACTAATGAAAAACTGTTTTTT. The variable domain in full, completed from reference TRBV2 and TRBJ1-4, reads EPEVTQTPSHQVTQMGQEVILRCVPISNHLYFYWYRQILGQKVEFLVSFYNNEISEKSEIFDDQFSVERPDGSNFTLKIRSTKLEDSAMYFCASQGSTNEKLFFGSGTQLSVL.

The chain links TRBV19 to TRBJ2-5; TRBD1 agrees at 10 bases. The V gene's germline CDR1 is LNHDA and CDR2 SQIVND (reference sequence). CDR3 length: 15 residues. Trimming cost V 8 bases and J 1 base; bases outside gene matches: 7. CDR3 residues: CASDRTGGSQETQYF. In DNA form, the CDR3 reads TGTGCCAGTGACCGGACAGGGGGTTCCCAAGAGACCCAGTACTTC.

V gene TRBV7-2 combines with J gene TRBJ2-1, with D maybe TRBD1 (5 bases). The CDR3 extends over 13 amino acids. The V gene's germline CDR1 is SGHTA and CDR2 FQGNSA. V was trimmed by 1 base and J by 10 bases, leaving 11 bases between them. Here the CDR3 reads CASSLVMWGEQFF. In nucleotides, the CDR3 is TGTGCCAGCAGCTTAGTGATGTGGGGCGAGCAGTTCTTC.